This T cell receptor beta chain is from a study of CXCR3-negative and CXCR3-positive naive CD8 T cells. General study findings and limits: CXCR3-expressing naive cells carried TRB CDR3s more hydrophobic than those of CXCR3-negative naive cells.

A word on this clonotype: Its antigen is undetermined.

Germline values: CDR1 MDHEN, CDR2 SYDVKM. The CDR3 is 16 residues long. The TRB libraries of cDNA were built by UMI-labeled 5' RACE. One entry per CDR3 protein, without DNA, is what TCRdb gives after re-calling the 5' RACE reads. The listing contains under 75,000 distinct CDR3 sequences. This chain links TRBV28 with TRBJ2-4; TCRdb gives TRBD1 as the D gene, but with no DNA this cannot be confirmed. What was sequenced was naive CXCR3+ CD8+ T cells from blood. Subset of the sample: CD45RO-CCR7+CD27+CD95- naive CD8+ T cells expressing CXCR3 (TNR3+). The sequence was obtained from a human donor in good health. Some clones in this sample may be carry-over from other donors' samples. CDR3 in amino acids: CASSFAGELAKNIQYF.